These 24 T cell receptor beta chains share one sample of origin, sequenced in a study of blood T cell repertoires in COVID-19. Clones were read by immunoSEQ multiplex PCR, and TCRdb kept only the in-frame ones, dropping some. The sample yields approximately 150,000 clones, 88% seen once. Sequencing used peripheral blood. The receptors here all came from a man aged 65 to 85 with active COVID-19.

Remarks on this clone: The same CDR3 arises from other DNA sequences in this sample as well. The chain combines TRBV3-1 (or the pseudogene TRBV3-2) with TRBJ1-1, with a possible D match to TRBD1 (6 bases). The CDR3 spans 14 residues. CDR1 and CDR2 from the germline V gene are LGHDT and YNNKEL (reference sequence). V gave up 1 base and J gave up 4 bases, with 10 bases separating them. CDR3 loop: CASSQGQAGTEAFF. CDR3 in DNA: TGTGCCAGCAGCCAAGGACAGGCCGGCACTGAAGCTTTCTTT.

The chain couples TRBV11-2 to TRBJ2-1; 10 positions match TRBD2. CDR1 and CDR2 (germline): SGHAT, FQNNGV. V lost 0 bases, J lost 1 base, and 9 bases stayed unmatched. This CDR3 spans 19 amino acids. This chain's CDR3 is CASSLDRRLAGESYNEQFF. DNA for the CDR3: TGTGCCAGCAGCTTAGATCGGCGGCTAGCGGGAGAATCCTACAATGAGCAGTTCTTC.

V and J are TRBV19 and TRBJ1-4; the match to TRBD1 covers 7 bases. After removal of 9 bases from V and 4 bases from J, the junction contained 8 bases not matched to a gene. The germline CDR1 and CDR2 sequences are LNHDA and SQIVND (reference sequence). The CDR3 length is 14 residues. The CDR3 reads CASLDRNGNEKLFF. The CDR3 DNA follows: TGTGCCAGCCTGGACAGGAACGGTAATGAAAAACTGTTTTTT.

The chain couples TRBV7-9 to TRBJ2-3, with TRBD2 matching over 9 bases. V trimming: 2 bases; J trimming: 3 bases; junction bases outside the gene matches: 9. Germline CDR1 is SEHNR and CDR2 is FQNEAQ (reference sequence). The CDR3 is 17 residues long. This chain's CDR3 is CASSLSGGLVRTDTQYF. CDR3 coding DNA: TGTGCCAGCAGCTTAAGCGGGGGGCTTGTGAGGACAGATACGCAGTATTTT. Variable domain in full (rest from reference TRBV7-9 and TRBJ2-3): DTGVSQNPRHKITKRGQNVTFRCDPISEHNRLYWYRQTLGQGPEFLTYFQNEAQLEKSRLLSDRFSAERPKGSFSTLEIQRTEQGDSAMYLCASSLSGGLVRTDTQYFGPGTRLTVL.

The gene calls are TRBV12-3 or TRBV12-4 and TRBJ2-1, with TRBD2 matching 11 bases. The CDR3 loop spans 12 amino acids. The ends lost 8 bases at V and 13 bases at J; junction bases unmatched: 7. The CDR3 DNA reads as TGTGCCAGCGGACTAGCGGGTTTCCTCCAGTTCTTC. It encodes CASGLAGFLQFF.

The CDR3 coding sequence is TGTGCCAGCAGGGGGGACAGGGCAAATTCACCCCTCCACTTT. This gives the protein CASRGDRANSPLHF. The chain has TRBV27 and TRBJ1-6; 9 bases agree with TRBD1. CDR1 is MNHEY and CDR2 is SMNVEV in the germline V gene (reference sequence). V gave up 6 bases and J gave up 7 bases; unmatched junction bases: 4. There are 14 residues in the CDR3.

Worth noting for this clone: A read error may produce the germline difference seen at one junction end. V gene TRBV13 combines with J gene TRBJ2-6; 9 bases match TRBD2. CDR1 is PRHDT and CDR2 is FYEKMQ in the germline V gene (reference sequence). CDR3 size: 16 residues. The CDR3 spells CASSLEKTSGKYGWAF. The CDR3 coding sequence is TGTGCCAGCAGCTTAGAGAAGACTAGCGGAAAGTACGGCTGGGCTTTC.

The V gene is TRBV29-1, the J gene TRBJ2-1; D may be TRBD1 (5 bases). The CDR3 has 16 residues. Germline V lookup: CDR1 SQVTM, CDR2 ANQGSEA. Deletions cut 4 bases from V and 9 bases from J, with 25 bases between. CDR3 in DNA: TGCAGCGTTGGAAAGTTGGAAAGGGGATGGGCGGTTGAGCAGTTCTTC. Amino acids: CSVGKLERGWAVEQFF.

The CDR3 region is CASSLSRQGAVFF. Here the CDR3 DNA reads TGTGCCAGCAGTTTATCAAGGCAGGGTGCAGTTTTCTTT. The chain carries TRBV27 and TRBJ1-1; perhaps TRBD1 as D (5 bases). Germline V gene data show CDR1 as MNHEY and CDR2 as SMNVEV (reference sequence). There are 13 residues in the CDR3. V lost 0 bases to trimming and J lost 13 bases, with 15 bases between them.

The rearrangement links TRBV6-6 to TRBJ2-7; no definite D call. The length of the CDR3 is 12 residues. Germline V CDR1 and CDR2: MNHNY, SVGAGI (reference sequence). The V end was cut by 2 bases, the J end by 5 bases, with 7 bases between. This CDR3 is CASSYPRNEQYF. In nucleotides, the CDR3 is TGTGCCAGCAGTTACCCCCGTAACGAGCAGTACTTC.

The rearrangement links TRBV19 to TRBJ2-3, with 8 bases that match TRBD2. There are 13 residues in the CDR3. Per germline, CDR1 LNHDA and CDR2 SQIVND (reference sequence). The junction had 3 bases not matched to a gene; V was cut back by 5 bases and J by 5 bases. The CDR3 spells CASSLAGIDTQYF. The CDR3 DNA sequence: TGTGCCAGTAGTCTAGCGGGTATAGATACGCAGTATTTT.

The V and J genes are TRBV28 and TRBJ2-7, with 8 bases that match TRBD2. The CDR3 runs 15 residues. Losses at the gene ends were 7 bases for V and 2 bases for J; bases not matched to a gene: 10. In germline, CDR1 is MDHEN, CDR2 SYDVKM. CDR3 sequence reads: CASTGGGAVTYEQYF. CDR3 in DNA: TGTGCCAGCACCGGGGGGGGAGCGGTGACCTACGAGCAGTACTTC.

The chain couples TRBV5-1 to TRBJ1-6, with D uncertain. Trimming stripped 2 bases from V and 6 bases from J, with 6 bases between. Germline CDR1 SGHRS, CDR2 YFSETQ. The CDR3 length is 13 residues. CDR3 sequence: CASSFSSNSPLHF. The CDR3 DNA reads as TGCGCCAGCAGCTTTAGTTCTAATTCACCCCTCCACTTT.

The J gene is TRBJ1-3, the V gene TRBV18; the match to TRBD1 covers 7 bases. J lost 4 bases, V lost 3 bases, and 3 bases had no gene match. CDR3 length: 14 amino acids. Germline V gene lookup returns CDR1 KGHSH and CDR2 LQKENI. CDR3 DNA: TGTGCCAGCTCACCCAACAGGGGAGGAAACACCATATATTTT. It encodes CASSPNRGGNTIYF.

This chain uses TRBV6-2 or TRBV6-3 with TRBJ2-2, with a weak D call TRBD2 (5 bases). CDR1 is MNHEY and CDR2 is SVGEGT in the germline V gene. The ends were cut back, 2 bases at V and 6 bases at J, with 19 bases in the middle. This CDR3 spans 17 amino acids. Here the CDR3 DNA reads TGTGCCAGCAGTTACACCTGGGTAGCGAAGAAACCCGGGGAGCTGTTTTTT. This sequence encodes CASSYTWVAKKPGELFF.

The chain joins TRBV4-2 to TRBJ2-7; 15 bases match TRBD2. The CDR3 contains 15 residues. Looked up from germline, CDR1 is LGHNA and CDR2 is YNFKEQ. With V trimmed by 4 bases and J by 4 bases, 2 bases remained unmatched. The CDR3 here is CASSRTSGREYEQYF. Written as DNA, the CDR3 is TGTGCCAGCAGCCGGACTAGCGGGAGGGAATACGAGCAGTACTTC.

This chain uses TRBV19 with TRBJ2-7; weak D call: TRBD2 (5 bases). Trimming stripped 7 bases from V and 4 bases from J, with 14 bases between. Germline V gene sequence: CDR1 LNHDA, CDR2 SQIVND (reference sequence). The CDR3 runs to 13 residues. The CDR3 DNA is TGTGCCAGTATCGGGCCGCCGGGGTACGAGCAGTACTTC. The encoded protein is CASIGPPGYEQYF.

The chain uses TRBV12-5 and TRBJ2-3, with D hard to call. Trimming left V 6 bases short and J 3 bases short, with 10 bases between. This CDR3 spans 13 amino acids. Germline-derived CDR1 and CDR2 are LGHNT and FRNRAP. The CDR3 sequence: CASGSLPTDTQYF. The CDR3 nucleotides are TGTGCTAGTGGGTCGCTACCGACAGATACGCAGTATTTT.

The chain links TRBV27 to TRBJ2-3; 8 bases line up with TRBD2. The CDR3 has 14 amino acids. Looked up from germline, CDR1 is MNHEY and CDR2 is SMNVEV (reference sequence). V shed 6 bases, J shed 1 base, and the junction held 3 bases outside the gene matches. CDR3 residues: CASRAGGGTDTQYF. CDR3 sequence (DNA): TGTGCCAGCAGGGCGGGGGGCGGCACAGATACGCAGTATTTT.

The chain employs TRBV3-1 (or the pseudogene TRBV3-2) and TRBJ2-7, with a tentative D call TRBD2 (6 bases). Germline CDR1 is LGHDT and CDR2 is YNNKEL (reference sequence). Trimming left V 1 base short and J 4 bases short, with 14 bases between. The CDR3 is made up of 15 amino acids. CDR3 amino acids: CASSQAGGSPYEQYF. In nucleotides, the CDR3 is TGTGCCAGCAGCCAAGCCGGGGGTTCCCCTTACGAGCAGTACTTC.

The chain joins TRBV9 to TRBJ2-7; 8 bases map to TRBD2. The CDR3 has 15 amino acids. Per germline, CDR1 SGDLS and CDR2 YYNGEE. The V and J ends lost 3 bases and 3 bases, in that order; junction bases with no gene match: 8. CDR3 DNA: TGTGCCAGCAGCGCCCTGCCTAGCGGGTTCTACGAGCAGTACTTC. Its translation: CASSALPSGFYEQYF.

This clone was seen once. The V gene is TRBV15, the J gene TRBJ2-1; 8 bases are a match to TRBD1. Trimming at V came to 5 bases and at J to 4 bases, leaving 4 bases not matched to a gene. The germline V gene encodes CDR1 LNHNV and CDR2 YYDKDF (reference sequence). This CDR3 region has 14 residues. CDR3 sequence: CATSPRQGYNEQFF. In DNA form, the CDR3 reads TGTGCCACCAGCCCGCGACAGGGGTACAATGAGCAGTTCTTC.

The V and J genes are TRBV9 and TRBJ2-3, with TRBD2 identical over 10 bases. CDR1 SGDLS and CDR2 YYNGEE come from the germline V gene. CDR3 length: 16 amino acids. V lost 1 base and J lost 4; bases outside the gene matches: 6. This CDR3 reads CASSVSGTSASDTQYF. The DNA of the CDR3 is TGTGCCAGCAGCGTAAGCGGGACTAGCGCTTCAGATACGCAGTATTTT.

V is TRBV28 and J is TRBJ2-5; 8 bases fit TRBD1. Germline V gives CDR1 MDHEN, CDR2 SYDVKM. The CDR3 runs to 16 residues. V lost 7 bases to trimming and J lost 4 bases; unmatched junction nucleotides: 14. The CDR3 is CASIASQGAWRETQYF. The CDR3 bases are TGTGCCAGCATCGCTTCTCAGGGGGCGTGGAGAGAGACCCAGTACTTC.